A selection of T cell receptor beta chains follows, all from one sample in a study of blood T cells in healthy people across ages. From the 5' RACE reads, TCRdb called clonotypes with MiXCR, one entry per CDR3 protein. In the table there are roughly 1,500,000 distinct CDR3 sequences, roughly 40% of which are singletons. Source material: blood. The receptors derive from a woman younger than 30 in good health. Both conserved end residues are part of each CDR3. A D gene is named only where the DNA matches it firmly. Size values are once, few and many counts, or a class for expanded clones, and some rows have none.

clone size | J gene | D gene | V gene | CDR3 DNA | CDR3 protein
- | TRBJ2-1 | TRBD1 | TRBV9 | TGTGCCAGCAGCGCCGGGACAGGGCTTGAGCAGTTCTTC | CASSAGTGLEQFF
few | TRBJ2-1 | TRBD2 | TRBV20-1 | TGCAGTGCTAGTCTCACTAGCGGGAGAGGGGGCAATGAGCAGTTCTTC | CSASLTSGRGGNEQFF
few | TRBJ2-7 | - | TRBV7-2 | TGTGCCAGCAGCTTAGCACGGTTGGGCGGGGTCAACGAGCAGTACTTC | CASSLARLGGVNEQYF
- | TRBJ1-2 | TRBD1 | TRBV6-5 | TGTGCCAGCAGTTACCGGACAGGGGGCGTCTACACCTTC | CASSYRTGGVYTF
- | TRBJ2-7 | TRBD2 | TRBV4-1 | TGCGCCAGCAGCCAAGTATCTAGCGGGACCTACGAGCAGTACTTC | CASSQVSSGTYEQYF
- | TRBJ2-1 | TRBD2 | TRBV12-5 | TGTGCTAGTGGTTCCTACGGGACTAGCGGGATTCCGGAGCAGTTCTTC | CASGSYGTSGIPEQFF
- | TRBJ1-5 | TRBD1 | TRBV2 | TGTGCCAGCAGTGGCACCGGGACAGGGTTATATCAGCCCCAGCATTTT | CASSGTGTGLYQPQHF
few | TRBJ2-3 | TRBD1 | TRBV13 | TGTGCCAGCAGCGTGATCAAGACAGGGGGAAGGTCGTTAGATACGCAGTATTTT | CASSVIKTGGRSLDTQYF
- | TRBJ2-2 | - | TRBV3-1 | TGTGCCAGCAGCCAAGCGGGACTCCGGGGAGTTGGCGGGGAGCTGTTTTTT | CASSQAGLRGVGGELFF
few | TRBJ2-7 | TRBD2 | TRBV20-1 | TGCAGTGCTAGAGGAAGCCTCGGCGGGAGGTACGATGAGCAGTACTTC | CSARGSLGGRYDEQYF
few | TRBJ2-3 | - | TRBV20-1 | TGCAGTGCTAGGGTTGAGGGAAACACAGATACGCAGTATTTT | CSARVEGNTDTQYF
many | TRBJ2-7 | - | TRBV2 | TGTGCCAGCAGTGAGCGTAACTACGAGCAGTACTTC | CASSERNYEQYF
- | TRBJ1-6 | - | TRBV25-1 | TGTGCCAGCAGCCCGGAGGCGTTCTCGGTTTCACCCCTCCACTTT | CASSPEAFSVSPLHF
- | TRBJ2-1 | TRBD2 | TRBV5-6 | TGTGCCAGCAGAGGCCTTCTAGCGGGGCTTGGGCGGAATAATGAGCAGTTCTTC | CASRGLLAGLGRNNEQFF
- | TRBJ2-5 | - | TRBV4-2 | TGTGCCAGCAGCCAGACCAGACAAAACCAAGAGACCCAGTACTTC | CASSQTRQNQETQYF
few | TRBJ2-7 | TRBD2 | TRBV4-2 | TGTGCCAGCAGCCAAGCTCCCCCGGGGGGACTAGCTGCCTACGAGCAGTACTTC | CASSQAPPGGLAAYEQYF
- | TRBJ2-1 | - | TRBV9 | TGTGCCAGCAGCCCAGGGGGCGGGGGGGCCTCCAATGAGCAGTTCTTC | CASSPGGGGASNEQFF
- | TRBJ2-3 | - | TRBV7-6 | TGTGCCAGCAGCTTCAGTCAAGAAGATAGCACAGATACGCAGTATTTT | CASSFSQEDSTDTQYF
many | TRBJ2-1 | TRBD2 | TRBV7-2 | TGTGCCAGCAGCCCCACTAGCGGGGGGGTATACAATGAGCAGTTCTTC | CASSPTSGGVYNEQFF
few | TRBJ2-3 | TRBD2 | TRBV4-2 | TGTGCCAGCAGCCAAGAGGGCCTAGCGGGGAACACAGATACGCAGTATTTT | CASSQEGLAGNTDTQYF